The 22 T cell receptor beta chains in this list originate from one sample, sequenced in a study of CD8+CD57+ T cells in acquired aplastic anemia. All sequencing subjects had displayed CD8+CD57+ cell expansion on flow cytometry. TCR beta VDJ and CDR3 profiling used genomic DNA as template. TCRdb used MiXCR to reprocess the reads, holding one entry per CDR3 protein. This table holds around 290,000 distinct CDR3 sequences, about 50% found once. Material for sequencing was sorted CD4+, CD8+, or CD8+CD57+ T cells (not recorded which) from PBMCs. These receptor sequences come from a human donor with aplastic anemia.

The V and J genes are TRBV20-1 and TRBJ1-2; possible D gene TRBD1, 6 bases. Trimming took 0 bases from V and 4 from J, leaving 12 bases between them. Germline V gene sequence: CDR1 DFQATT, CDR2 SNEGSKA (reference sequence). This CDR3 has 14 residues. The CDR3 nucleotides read TGCAGTGCTAGAGATCCCAGGGGTGGCTATGGCTACACCTTC. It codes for CSARDPRGGYGYTF.

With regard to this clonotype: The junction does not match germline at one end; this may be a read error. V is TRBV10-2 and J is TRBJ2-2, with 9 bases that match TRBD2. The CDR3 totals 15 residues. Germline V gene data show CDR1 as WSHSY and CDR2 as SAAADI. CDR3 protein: CAISEWREGAGELFF. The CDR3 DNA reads TGTGCCATCAGTGAATGGCGGGAGGGCGCCGGGGAGCTGTTTTTT.

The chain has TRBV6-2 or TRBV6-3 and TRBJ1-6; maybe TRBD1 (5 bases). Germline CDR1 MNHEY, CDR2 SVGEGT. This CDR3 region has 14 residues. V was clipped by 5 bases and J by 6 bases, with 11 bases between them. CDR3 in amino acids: CASSLQGLNSPLHF. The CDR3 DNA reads TGTGCCAGCAGTCTTCAGGGTCTTAATTCACCCCTCCACTTT.

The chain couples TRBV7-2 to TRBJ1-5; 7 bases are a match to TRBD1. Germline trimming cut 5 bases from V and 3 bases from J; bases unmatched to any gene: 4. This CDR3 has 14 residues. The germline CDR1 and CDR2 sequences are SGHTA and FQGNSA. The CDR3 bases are TGTGCCAGCAGCATGGGACAGACCAATCAGCCCCAGCATTTT. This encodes CASSMGQTNQPQHF.

DNA for the CDR3: TGTGCCAGCAGCTTACGACAGCTTCAAGAGACCCAGTACTTC. Protein sequence: CASSLRQLQETQYF. The V call is TRBV7-2, the J call TRBJ2-5; perhaps TRBD1 as D (5 bases). Germline assignment: CDR1 SGHTA and CDR2 FQGNSA. V was pared by 2 bases and J by 2 bases, with 9 bases between. The CDR3 extends over 14 amino acids.

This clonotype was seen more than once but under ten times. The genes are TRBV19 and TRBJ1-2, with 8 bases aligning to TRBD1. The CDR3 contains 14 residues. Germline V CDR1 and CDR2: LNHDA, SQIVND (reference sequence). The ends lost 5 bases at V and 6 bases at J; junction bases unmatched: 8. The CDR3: CASSPSGQGNGYTF. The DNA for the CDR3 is TGTGCCAGTAGTCCCAGTGGACAGGGTAATGGCTACACCTTC.

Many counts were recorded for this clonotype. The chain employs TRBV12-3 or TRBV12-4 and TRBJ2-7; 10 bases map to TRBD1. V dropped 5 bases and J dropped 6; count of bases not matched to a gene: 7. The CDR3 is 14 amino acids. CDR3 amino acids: CASSRGTGEGEQYF. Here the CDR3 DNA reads TGTGCCAGCAGTCGCGGGACAGGGGAGGGCGAGCAGTACTTC.

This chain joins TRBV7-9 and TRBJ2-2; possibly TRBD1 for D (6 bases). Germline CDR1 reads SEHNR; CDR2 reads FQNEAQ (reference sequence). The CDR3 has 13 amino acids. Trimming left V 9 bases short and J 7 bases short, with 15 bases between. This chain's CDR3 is CARADRPGGELFF. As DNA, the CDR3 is TGTGCCAGGGCCGACAGGCCGGGCGGGGAGCTGTTTTTT.

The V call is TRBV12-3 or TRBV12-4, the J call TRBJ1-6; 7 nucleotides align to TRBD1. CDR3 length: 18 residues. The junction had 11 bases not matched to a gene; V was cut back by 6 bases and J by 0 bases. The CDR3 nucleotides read TGTGCCAGCAGCCTAAACCCCAGGGGGAGCTCCTATAATTCACCCCTCCACTTT. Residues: CASSLNPRGSSYNSPLHF.

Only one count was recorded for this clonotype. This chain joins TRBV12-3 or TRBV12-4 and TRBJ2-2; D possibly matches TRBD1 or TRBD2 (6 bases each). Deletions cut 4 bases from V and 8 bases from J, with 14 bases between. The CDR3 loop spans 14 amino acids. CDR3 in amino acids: CASSSRGAGGELFF. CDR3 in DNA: TGTGCCAGCAGTTCGAGGGGGGCGGGAGGGGAGCTGTTTTTT.

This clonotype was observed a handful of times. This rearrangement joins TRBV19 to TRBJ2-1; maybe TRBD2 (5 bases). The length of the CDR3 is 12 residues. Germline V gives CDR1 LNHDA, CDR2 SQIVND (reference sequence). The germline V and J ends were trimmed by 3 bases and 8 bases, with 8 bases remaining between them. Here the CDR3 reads CASSIVSDEQFF. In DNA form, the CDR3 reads TGTGCCAGTAGTATTGTTAGCGATGAGCAGTTCTTC. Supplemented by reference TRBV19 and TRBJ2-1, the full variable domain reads DGGITQSPKYLFRKEGQNVTLSCEQNLNHDAMYWYRQDPGQGLRLIYYSQIVNDFQKGDIAEGYSVSREKKESFPLTVTSAQKNPTAFYLCASSIVSDEQFFGPGTRLTVL.

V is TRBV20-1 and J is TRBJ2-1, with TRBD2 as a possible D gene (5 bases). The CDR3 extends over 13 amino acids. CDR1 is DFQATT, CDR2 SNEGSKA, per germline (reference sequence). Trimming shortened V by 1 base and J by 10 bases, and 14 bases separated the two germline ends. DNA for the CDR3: TGCAGTGCTAGAGCGACTACGCGAGGGGAGCAGTTCTTC. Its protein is CSARATTRGEQFF.

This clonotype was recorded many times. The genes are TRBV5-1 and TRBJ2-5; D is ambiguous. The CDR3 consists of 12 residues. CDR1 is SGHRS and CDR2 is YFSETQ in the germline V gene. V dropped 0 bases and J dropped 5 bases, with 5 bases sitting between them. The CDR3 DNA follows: TGCGCCAGCAGCTTGGACGCCGAGACCCAGTACTTC. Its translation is CASSLDAETQYF.

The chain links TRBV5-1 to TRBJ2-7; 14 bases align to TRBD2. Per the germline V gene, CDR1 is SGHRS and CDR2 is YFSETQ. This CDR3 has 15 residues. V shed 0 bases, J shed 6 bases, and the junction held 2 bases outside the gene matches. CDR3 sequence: CASSLAGTSGSEQYF. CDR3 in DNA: TGCGCCAGCAGCTTGGCCGGGACTAGCGGGAGCGAGCAGTACTTC.

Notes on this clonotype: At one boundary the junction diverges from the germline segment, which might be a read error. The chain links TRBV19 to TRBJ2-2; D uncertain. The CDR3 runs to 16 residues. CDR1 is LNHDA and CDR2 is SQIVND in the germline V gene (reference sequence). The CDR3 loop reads CASSTSGRANTGELFF. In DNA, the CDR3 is TGCGCCAGTAGTACATCCGGACGGGCGAACACCGGGGAGCTGTTTTTT.

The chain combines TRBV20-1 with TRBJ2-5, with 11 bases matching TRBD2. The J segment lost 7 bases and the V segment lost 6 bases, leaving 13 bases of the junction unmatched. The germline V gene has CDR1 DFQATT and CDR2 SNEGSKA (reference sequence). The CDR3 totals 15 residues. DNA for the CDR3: TGCAGTGCGTCACTAGCGGGGGACCCAAAAGGGACCCAGTACTTC. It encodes CSASLAGDPKGTQYF.

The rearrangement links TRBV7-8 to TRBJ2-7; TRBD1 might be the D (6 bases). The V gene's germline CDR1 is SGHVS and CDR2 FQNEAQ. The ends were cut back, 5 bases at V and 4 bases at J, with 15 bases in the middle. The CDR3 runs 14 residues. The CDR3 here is CASSHGTQLYEQYF. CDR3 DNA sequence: TGTGCCAGCAGCCACGGGACACAACTTTACGAGCAGTACTTC.

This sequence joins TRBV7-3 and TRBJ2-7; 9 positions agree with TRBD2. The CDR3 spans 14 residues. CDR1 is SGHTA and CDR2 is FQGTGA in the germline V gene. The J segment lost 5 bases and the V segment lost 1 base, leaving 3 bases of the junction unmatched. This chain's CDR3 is CASSLSGLAHEQYF. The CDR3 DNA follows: TGTGCCAGCAGCTTAAGCGGACTAGCGCACGAGCAGTACTTC.

The CDR3 protein is CSAREDRGRGYTF. The CDR3 DNA follows: TGCAGTGCTAGAGAGGACAGGGGGCGCGGCTACACCTTC. The V call is TRBV20-1, the J call TRBJ1-2; 11 nucleotides match TRBD1. Germline V CDR1 and CDR2: DFQATT, SNEGSKA (reference sequence). Trimming removed 0 bases from V and 8 bases from J; junction bases left unmatched: 2. This CDR3 region has 13 residues.

The CDR3 here is CATSRGTSGASSYEQYF. The CDR3 bases are TGTGCCACCAGCAGAGGGACTAGCGGGGCAAGCTCCTACGAGCAGTACTTC. This chain links TRBV15 with TRBJ2-5, with 12 positions matching TRBD2. The J call may be incorrect, as the DNA end agrees better with TRBJ2-7. Germline V lookup: CDR1 LNHNV, CDR2 YYDKDF (reference sequence). CDR3 size: 17 residues.

CDR3 sequence (DNA): TGTGCCACCAGCCTCCGACCGCCTCGCTCCTTGGGCGAGCAGTACTTC. Translation gives CATSLRPPRSLGEQYF. The V gene is TRBV15, the J gene TRBJ2-7; D ambiguous. With 5 bases removed from V and 6 bases from J, the gap between germline ends came to 23 bases. Germline assignment: CDR1 LNHNV and CDR2 YYDKDF (reference sequence). The CDR3 covers 16 residues.

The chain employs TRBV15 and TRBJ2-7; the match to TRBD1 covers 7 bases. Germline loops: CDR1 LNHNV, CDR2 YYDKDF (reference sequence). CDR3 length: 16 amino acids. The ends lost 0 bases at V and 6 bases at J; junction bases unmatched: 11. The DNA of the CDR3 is TGTGCCACCAGCAGAGAGGAAGGGGGCGCTTCGCTCGAGCAGTACTTC. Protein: CATSREEGGASLEQYF.